This T cell receptor (beta chain) is drawn from a study of radiotherapy plus CTLA-4 blockade in lung cancer. Points from the study as a whole: The best predictor of response was reported to be early blood T cell clone dynamics, with interferon-beta. TCR clones of tumor origin grew in blood after radiotherapy plus ipilimumab.

Germline CDR1 and CDR2: SGHTA and FQGNSA. The CDR3 spans 13 residues. V dropped 5 bases and J dropped 5; count of bases not matched to a gene: 4. By share of the sample, this clone is medium-sized. Its antigen is currently unknown. Sequenced by immunoSEQ multiplex PCR; TCRdb stores in-frame clones only, minus some. This sample has tens of thousands of clones; roughly 70% occur once, and the top ten carry under 4.5%. Focal radiation with ipilimumab CTLA-4 blockade was given to patients with chemo-refractory metastatic non-small-cell lung cancer. Material: peripheral blood, obtained from a patient treated with radiotherapy plus ipilimumab. The TCR was taken from a human donor with non-small cell lung cancer who had stable disease on radiotherapy plus ipilimumab. This chain joins TRBV7-2 and TRBJ1-2; 8 bases are shared with TRBD1. CDR3 region: CASSIDRGYGYTF. The CDR3 DNA follows: TGTGCCAGCAGCATAGACAGGGGATATGGCTACACCTTC.